A single sample is the source of the 30 T cell receptor beta chains below, sequenced in a study of human T cells and chemical hapten exposure. Time point specified: healthy volunteer bleed at 6 weeks. From whole blood left unfractionated, total RNA was extracted. TCRdb reanalysed the RACE reads using MiXCR and keeps one entry per CDR3 protein. This table holds more than 75,000 distinct CDR3 sequences, over 7% found once. Material for sequencing was whole blood. The source of these receptors is a male donor in good health. Some clones in this sample may be carry-over from other donors' samples.

The chain employs TRBV30 and TRBJ2-1; D may correspond to TRBD1 or TRBD2 (6 bases each). The CDR3 contains 12 residues. Per the germline V gene, CDR1 is GTSNPN and CDR2 is SVGIG (reference sequence). The V and J ends lost 5 bases and 8 bases respectively, with 13 bases between them. In nucleotides, the CDR3 is TGTGCCTGGGCTAGGGGGGTGGATGAGCAGTTCTTC. Translating gives CAWARGVDEQFF.

J is TRBJ1-5 and V is TRBV19, with TRBD1 as a possible D gene (5 bases). V was trimmed by 1 base and J by 3 bases, leaving 13 bases between them. The CDR3 is made up of 16 amino acids. Germline CDR1 is LNHDA and CDR2 is SQIVND (reference sequence). The CDR3: CASSIGRGLNNQPQHF. CDR3 bases: TGTGCCAGTAGTATAGGGCGGGGGTTGAACAATCAGCCCCAGCATTTT.

This clonotype was seen repeatedly, ten times or more. This rearrangement joins TRBV20-1 to TRBJ2-1; 7 nucleotides align to TRBD2. V lost 0 bases to trimming and J lost 13 bases; unmatched junction nucleotides: 6. The germline V gene has CDR1 DFQATT and CDR2 SNEGSKA (reference sequence). The CDR3 is made up of 12 amino acids. CDR3 nucleotide sequence: TGCAGTGCTAGAGATGCGGGAGAGGGTCAGTTCTTC. This codes for CSARDAGEGQFF.

This clonotype has just a few counts. The chain employs TRBV12-3 or TRBV12-4 and TRBJ1-6, with D perhaps TRBD1 (5 bases). The CDR3 has 14 residues. Trimming took 2 bases from V and 9 from J, leaving 11 bases between them. In DNA, the CDR3 is TGTGCCAGCAGTTTAAAGTCAGGGAGTTCACCCCTCCACTTT. Protein sequence: CASSLKSGSSPLHF.

This clonotype has a handful of counts. The CDR3: CASSKDGNTGELFF. CDR3 bases: TGTGCCAGCAGTAAAGACGGGAACACCGGGGAGCTGTTTTTT. The gene calls are TRBV6-6 and TRBJ2-2; D is ambiguous. Germline V gives CDR1 MNHNY, CDR2 SVGAGI (reference sequence). The ends were cut back, 5 bases at V and 1 base at J, with 8 bases in the middle. CDR3 length: 14 residues.

This clonotype was counted between two and nine times. The rearrangement joins TRBV5-5 to TRBJ2-5; D not certain. The CDR3 covers 14 residues. Looked up from germline, CDR1 is SGHKS and CDR2 is YYEKEE (reference sequence). The ends were cut back, 4 bases at V and 1 base at J, with 11 bases in the middle. CDR3 coding DNA: TGTGCCAGCAGCGCAGGATCCTTCCAAGAGACCCAGTACTTC. This codes for CASSAGSFQETQYF.

This clonotype was counted a few times. The chain is built from TRBV4-3 and TRBJ2-1, with 7 bases lining up with TRBD2. Trimming cost V 0 bases and J 4 bases; bases outside gene matches: 6. The CDR3 consists of 16 residues. Germline-derived CDR1 and CDR2 are LGHNA and YSLEER. CDR3 coding DNA: TGCGCCAGCAGCCAAGAAAGCGGGATAAGGTACAATGAGCAGTTCTTC. Protein: CASSQESGIRYNEQFF.

The rearrangement uses TRBV7-6 and TRBJ2-3; D may be TRBD2 (7 bases). The CDR3 contains 16 residues. CDR1 is SGHVS, CDR2 FNYEAQ, per germline. V was cut by 3 bases and J by 3 bases, with 16 bases left in between. The CDR3 DNA reads as TGTGCCAGCAGCTTGCCCCAGGGAGGGGGGACAGATACGCAGTATTTT. Its translation: CASSLPQGGGTDTQYF.

This clonotype occurred many times. The chain combines TRBV7-8 with TRBJ2-2, with D uncertain. This CDR3 spans 15 amino acids. Trimming took 4 bases from V and 4 from J, leaving 13 bases between them. Looked up from germline, CDR1 is SGHVS and CDR2 is FQNEAQ. CDR3 coding DNA: TGTGCCAGCAGCTCATTTGGGTCGCCCACCGGGGAGCTGTTTTTT. Amino acids: CASSSFGSPTGELFF.

The V gene is TRBV27, the J gene TRBJ2-7; 8 nucleotides agree with TRBD1. Germline V gives CDR1 MNHEY, CDR2 SMNVEV (reference sequence). J lost 3 bases, V lost 6 bases, and 10 bases had no gene match. CDR3 length: 15 amino acids. CDR3 in amino acids: CASSLGQVTFYEQYF. The CDR3 DNA reads as TGTGCCAGCAGCCTGGGACAGGTTACCTTCTACGAGCAGTACTTC.

The chain employs TRBV12-3 or TRBV12-4 and TRBJ1-3; no clear D. The V gene lost 3 bases and the J gene lost 4 bases, with 7 bases spanning the gap. The CDR3 sequence is 13 residues long. CDR3 in amino acids: CASSLGKGNTIYF. The CDR3 DNA reads as TGTGCCAGCAGTTTGGGGAAAGGAAACACCATATATTTT.

This clonotype was observed a few times. The rearrangement joins TRBV29-1 to TRBJ2-1; D is undetermined. CDR1 and CDR2 from the germline V gene are SQVTM and ANQGSEA. V lost 3 bases and J 10 bases, leaving 13 bases between the germline ends. The CDR3 covers 12 residues. CDR3 protein: CSVELRDWEQFF. CDR3 nucleotide sequence: TGCAGCGTTGAGCTCCGCGACTGGGAGCAGTTCTTC.

The chain links TRBV7-8 to TRBJ1-1, with D perhaps TRBD1 (5 bases). The CDR3 is made up of 14 amino acids. The germline V and J ends were trimmed by 5 bases and 5 bases, with 15 bases remaining between them. CDR1 is SGHVS and CDR2 is FQNEAQ in the germline V gene. CDR3 in amino acids: CASSTGGARTEAFF. As DNA, the CDR3 is TGTGCCAGCAGCACCGGGGGTGCCCGGACTGAAGCTTTCTTT.

This clonotype occurred a few times. The chain links TRBV12-3 or TRBV12-4 to TRBJ1-3; D is possibly TRBD1 (5 bases). CDR3 length: 18 amino acids. V was pared by 2 bases and J by 1 base, with 18 bases between. The CDR3 nucleotides read TGTGCCAGCAGTTTAAGGGGTATGGAGGGTGGGTCTGGAAACACCATATATTTT. Amino acids: CASSLRGMEGGSGNTIYF.

This clonotype was observed many times. The chain recombines TRBV29-1 with TRBJ1-5; TRBD1 is a possible D gene (6 bases). This CDR3 region has 14 residues. V lost 5 bases to trimming and J lost 0 bases, with 11 bases between them. Germline CDR1 reads SQVTM; CDR2 reads ANQGSEA. The CDR3 bases are TGCAGCGTTCTACAGGGAGATAGCAATCAGCCCCAGCATTTT. Residues: CSVLQGDSNQPQHF. Full variable domain (missing parts from reference TRBV29-1 and TRBJ1-5): SAVISQKPSRDICQRGTSLTIQCQVDSQVTMMFWYRQQPGQSLTLIATANQGSEATYESGFVIDKFPISRPNLTFSTLTVSNMSPEDSSIYLCSVLQGDSNQPQHFGDGTRLSIL.

This chain links TRBV6-1 with TRBJ1-2; D not certain. V gave up 0 bases and J gave up 2 bases, with 10 bases separating them. The CDR3 loop spans 15 amino acids. In germline, CDR1 is MNHNS, CDR2 SASEGT. The CDR3 here is CASSEALGYNYGYTF. The DNA for the CDR3 is TGTGCCAGCAGTGAAGCCTTGGGTTACAACTATGGCTACACCTTC.

This clonotype was counted only a few times. The rearrangement links TRBV2 to TRBJ1-6, with a weak D call TRBD1 (6 bases). Germline V gene data show CDR1 as SNHLY and CDR2 as FYNNEI. The CDR3 spans 15 residues. The germline V and J ends were trimmed by 4 bases and 9 bases, with 16 bases remaining between them. The CDR3 bases are TGTGCCAGCAGTGGAAGGGCAGGGGAGGTTTCACCCCTCCACTTT. Translated, it gives CASSGRAGEVSPLHF.

At least ten counts were recorded for this clonotype. The chain combines TRBV20-1 with TRBJ2-5, with TRBD2 matching 7 bases. CDR1 and CDR2 from the germline V gene are DFQATT and SNEGSKA (reference sequence). The trim removed 2 bases at V and 3 bases at J, leaving 6 bases unmatched. The CDR3 is 14 amino acids. The CDR3 here is CSARKPSGKETQYF. The CDR3 DNA is TGCAGTGCTAGAAAGCCTAGCGGAAAAGAGACCCAGTACTTC.

This clonotype was counted many times. The V call is TRBV29-1, the J call TRBJ2-2, with TRBD2 matching 7 bases. The trim removed 6 bases at V and 8 bases at J, leaving 9 bases unmatched. The CDR3 spans 13 residues. The V gene's germline CDR1 is SQVTM and CDR2 ANQGSEA. The CDR3 region is CSVAGRSVGELFF. The CDR3, as DNA: TGCAGCGTAGCGGGAAGGAGTGTTGGGGAGCTGTTTTTT.

The CDR3, as DNA: TGCAGTGCTTTTAGCGGGGGCACAGATACGCAGTATTTT. It translates to CSAFSGGTDTQYF. V usage is TRBV20-1 and J usage is TRBJ2-3, with 8 nucleotides matching TRBD2. In germline, CDR1 is DFQATT, CDR2 SNEGSKA (reference sequence). V was clipped by 5 bases and J by 1 base; unmatched bases: 2. The CDR3 is 13 residues long.

This clonotype has just a few counts. The rearrangement uses TRBV6-5 and TRBJ1-6, with D perhaps matching TRBD1 (5 bases). CDR1 MNHEY and CDR2 SVGAGI come from the germline V gene. The CDR3 spans 13 residues. V lost 7 bases to trimming and J lost 4 bases, with 8 bases between them. In DNA form, the CDR3 reads TGTGCCAGCAATCAGGGATATAATTCACCCCTCCACTTT. Residues: CASNQGYNSPLHF.

The chain has TRBV10-3 and TRBJ2-7, with 7 bases fitting TRBD1. J lost 4 bases, V lost 0 bases, and 12 bases had no gene match. The CDR3 runs 17 residues. The germline gives CDR1 ENHRY, CDR2 SYGVKD. The CDR3: CAISESKFDRDGYEQYF. The CDR3 nucleotides read TGTGCCATCAGTGAGTCGAAGTTCGACAGGGATGGGTACGAGCAGTACTTC.

A few counts support this clonotype. The chain links TRBV6-5 to TRBJ2-7; 9 nucleotides match TRBD1. V trimming: 2 bases; J trimming: 4 bases; junction bases outside the gene matches: 6. Germline V gene data show CDR1 as MNHEY and CDR2 as SVGAGI. This CDR3 has 15 residues. This CDR3 is CASSYLPGQGYEQYF. The CDR3 DNA sequence: TGTGCCAGCAGTTACCTTCCGGGACAGGGTTACGAGCAGTACTTC.

Ten or more counts support this clonotype. The gene calls are TRBV5-5 and TRBJ2-3, with D hard to call. The germline V and J ends were trimmed by 2 bases and 0 bases, with 7 bases remaining between them. Germline V gives CDR1 SGHKS, CDR2 YYEKEE (reference sequence). CDR3 size: 14 residues. CDR3 loop: CASSLRGSTDTQYF. The CDR3 coding sequence is TGTGCCAGCAGCTTACGTGGGAGCACAGATACGCAGTATTTT.

This clonotype appeared a few times. This chain connects TRBV4-1 to TRBJ2-7; D is unresolved. CDR3 length: 15 amino acids. V was pared by 6 bases and J by 0 bases, with 15 bases between. Germline loops: CDR1 MGHRA, CDR2 YSYEKL. Here the CDR3 reads CASRPTDVSSYEQYF. CDR3 nucleotide sequence: TGCGCCAGCAGACCGACGGACGTCAGCTCCTACGAGCAGTACTTC.

This clonotype was found many times. This CDR3 is CASSPLTSHQETQYF. CDR3 bases: TGTGCCAGCAGCCCCCTCACCAGCCACCAAGAGACCCAGTACTTC. The rearrangement links TRBV6-2 or TRBV6-3 to TRBJ2-5, with D unresolved. V was pared by 6 bases and J by 0 bases, with 14 bases between. The CDR3 has 15 residues. Germline CDR1 is MNHEY and CDR2 is SVGEGT.

Many counts were recorded for this clonotype. The genes are TRBV7-9 and TRBJ1-2; possibly TRBD1 for D (5 bases). The CDR3 extends over 14 amino acids. Trimming took 3 bases from V and 1 from J, leaving 9 bases between them. Germline assignment: CDR1 SEHNR and CDR2 FQNEAQ (reference sequence). This CDR3 reads CASSFPGGNYGYTF. CDR3 DNA sequence: TGTGCCAGCAGCTTCCCTGGGGGTAACTATGGCTACACCTTC.

The rearrangement joins TRBV30 to TRBJ2-6; the D is unclear. The length of the CDR3 is 13 residues. CDR1 and CDR2 (germline): GTSNPN, SVGIG (reference sequence). Trimming took 1 base from V and 2 from J, leaving 3 bases between them. Here the CDR3 DNA reads TGTGCCTGGAGTGAGGCTGGGGCCAACGTCCTGACTTTC. Protein product: CAWSEAGANVLTF.

The chain joins TRBV7-6 to TRBJ2-7; TRBD1 matches at 10 bases. V lost 1 base, J lost 5 bases, and 2 bases stayed unmatched. CDR3 length equals 14 residues. Per the germline V gene, CDR1 is SGHVS and CDR2 is FNYEAQ. The CDR3 region is CASSLGQGADEQYF. Here the CDR3 DNA reads TGTGCCAGCAGCTTAGGACAGGGGGCAGACGAGCAGTACTTC.

The V and J genes are TRBV19 and TRBJ1-4; maybe TRBD1 (5 bases). The germline V gene has CDR1 LNHDA and CDR2 SQIVND (reference sequence). V dropped 7 bases and J dropped 5 bases, with 14 bases sitting between them. CDR3 length: 14 amino acids. In nucleotides, the CDR3 is TGTGCCAGTACCCGGACAACGAGGAATGAAAAACTGTTTTTT. This gives the protein CASTRTTRNEKLFF.